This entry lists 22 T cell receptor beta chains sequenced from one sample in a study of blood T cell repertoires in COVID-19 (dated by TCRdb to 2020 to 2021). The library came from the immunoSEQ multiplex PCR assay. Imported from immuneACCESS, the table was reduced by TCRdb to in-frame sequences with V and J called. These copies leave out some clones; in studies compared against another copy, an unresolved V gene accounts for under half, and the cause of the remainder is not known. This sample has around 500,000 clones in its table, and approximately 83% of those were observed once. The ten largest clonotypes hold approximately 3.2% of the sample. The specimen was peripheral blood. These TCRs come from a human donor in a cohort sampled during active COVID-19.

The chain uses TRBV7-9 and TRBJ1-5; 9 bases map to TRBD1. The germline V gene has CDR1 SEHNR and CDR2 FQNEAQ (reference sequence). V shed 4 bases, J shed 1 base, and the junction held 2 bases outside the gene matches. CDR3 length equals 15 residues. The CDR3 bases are TGTGCCAGCAGCTCCGGGACAGGGAGCAATCAGCCCCAGCATTTT. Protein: CASSSGTGSNQPQHF.

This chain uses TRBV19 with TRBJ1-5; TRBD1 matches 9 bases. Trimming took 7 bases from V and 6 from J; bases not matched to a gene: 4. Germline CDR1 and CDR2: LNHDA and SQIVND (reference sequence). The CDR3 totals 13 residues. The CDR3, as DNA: TGTGCCAGTAACGCGGACAGGGGTCAGCCCCAGCATTTT. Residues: CASNADRGQPQHF.

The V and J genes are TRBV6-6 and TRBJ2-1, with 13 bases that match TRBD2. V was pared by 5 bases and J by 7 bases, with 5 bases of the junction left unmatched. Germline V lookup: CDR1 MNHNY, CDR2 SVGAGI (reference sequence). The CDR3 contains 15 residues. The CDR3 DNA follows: TGTGCCAGCAGTCCCGGGACTAGCGGGATGAATGAGCAGTTCTTC. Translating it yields CASSPGTSGMNEQFF.

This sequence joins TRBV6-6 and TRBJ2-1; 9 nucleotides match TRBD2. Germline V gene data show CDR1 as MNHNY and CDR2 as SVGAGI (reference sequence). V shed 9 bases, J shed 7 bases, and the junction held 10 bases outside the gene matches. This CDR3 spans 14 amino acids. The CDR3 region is CASRLSGGGNEQFF. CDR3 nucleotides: TGTGCCAGTCGTCTTAGCGGGGGCGGGAATGAGCAGTTCTTC.

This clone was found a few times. The CDR3 nucleotides read TGTGCCTGGAGTGTGAACAGGATCACTGAAGCTTTCTTT. Amino acid sequence: CAWSVNRITEAFF. This sequence joins TRBV30 and TRBJ1-1; a weak D match, TRBD1 (5 bases). Germline V gene lookup returns CDR1 GTSNPN and CDR2 SVGIG (reference sequence). The CDR3 is 13 residues long. Deletions cut 0 bases from V and 4 bases from J, with 9 bases between. Based on the CDR3 plus reference TRBV30 and TRBJ1-1, the full variable domain is SQTIHQWPATLVQPVGSPLSLECTVEGTSNPNLYWYRQAAGRGLQLLFYSVGIGQISSEVPQNLSASRPQDRQFILSSKKLLLSDSGFYLCAWSVNRITEAFFGQGTRLTVV.

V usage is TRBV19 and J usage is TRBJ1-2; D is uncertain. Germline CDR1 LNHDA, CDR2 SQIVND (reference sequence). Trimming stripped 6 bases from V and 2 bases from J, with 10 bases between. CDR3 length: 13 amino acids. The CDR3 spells CASRFGGNYGYTF. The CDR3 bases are TGTGCCAGTAGGTTTGGAGGGAACTATGGCTACACCTTC.

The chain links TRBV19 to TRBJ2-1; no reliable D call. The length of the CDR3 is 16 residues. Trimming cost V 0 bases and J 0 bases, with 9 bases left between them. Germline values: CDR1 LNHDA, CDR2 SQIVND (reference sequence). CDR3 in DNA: TGTGCCAGTAGTATAGAAACCCCGAGCTCCTACAATGAGCAGTTCTTC. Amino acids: CASSIETPSSYNEQFF.

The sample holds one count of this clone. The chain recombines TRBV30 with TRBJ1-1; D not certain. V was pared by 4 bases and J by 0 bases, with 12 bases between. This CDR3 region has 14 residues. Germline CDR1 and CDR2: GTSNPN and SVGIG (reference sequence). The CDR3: CAWISGPMNTEAFF. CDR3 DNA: TGTGCCTGGATAAGCGGGCCCATGAACACTGAAGCTTTCTTT.

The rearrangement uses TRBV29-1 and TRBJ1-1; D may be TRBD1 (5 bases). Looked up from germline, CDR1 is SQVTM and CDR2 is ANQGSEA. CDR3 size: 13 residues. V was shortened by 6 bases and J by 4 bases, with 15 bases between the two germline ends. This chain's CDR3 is CSVMTEYTTEAFF. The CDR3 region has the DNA TGCAGCGTCATGACAGAGTATACCACTGAAGCTTTCTTT. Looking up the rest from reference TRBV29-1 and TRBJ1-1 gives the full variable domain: SAVISQKPSRDICQRGTSLTIQCQVDSQVTMMFWYRQQPGQSLTLIATANQGSEATYESGFVIDKFPISRPNLTFSTLTVSNMSPEDSSIYLCSVMTEYTTEAFFGQGTRLTVV.

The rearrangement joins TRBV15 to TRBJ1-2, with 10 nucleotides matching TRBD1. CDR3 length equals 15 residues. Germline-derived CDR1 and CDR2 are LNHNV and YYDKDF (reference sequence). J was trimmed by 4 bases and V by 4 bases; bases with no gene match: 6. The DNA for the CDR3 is TGTGCCACCAGCACGGGAGGACAGGGGGTCTATGGCTACACCTTC. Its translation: CATSTGGQGVYGYTF.

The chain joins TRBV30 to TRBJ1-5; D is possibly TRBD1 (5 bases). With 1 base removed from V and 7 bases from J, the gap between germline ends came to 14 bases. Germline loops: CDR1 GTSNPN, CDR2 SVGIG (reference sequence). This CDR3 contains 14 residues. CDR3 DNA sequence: TGTGCCTGGAGTGATATGGGGGGAGGGCAGCCCCAGCATTTT. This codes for CAWSDMGGGQPQHF.

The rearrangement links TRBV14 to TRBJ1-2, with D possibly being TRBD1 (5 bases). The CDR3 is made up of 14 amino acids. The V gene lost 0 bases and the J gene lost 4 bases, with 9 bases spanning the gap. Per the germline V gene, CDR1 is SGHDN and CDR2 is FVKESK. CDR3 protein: CASSQDRVSYGYTF. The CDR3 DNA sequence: TGTGCCAGCAGCCAAGACAGGGTGAGCTATGGCTACACCTTC.

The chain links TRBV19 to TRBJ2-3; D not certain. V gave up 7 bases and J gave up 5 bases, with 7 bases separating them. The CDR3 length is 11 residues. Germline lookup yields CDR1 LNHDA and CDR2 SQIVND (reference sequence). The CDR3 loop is CASKSGDTQYF. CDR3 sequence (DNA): TGTGCCAGTAAGAGTGGAGATACGCAGTATTTT.

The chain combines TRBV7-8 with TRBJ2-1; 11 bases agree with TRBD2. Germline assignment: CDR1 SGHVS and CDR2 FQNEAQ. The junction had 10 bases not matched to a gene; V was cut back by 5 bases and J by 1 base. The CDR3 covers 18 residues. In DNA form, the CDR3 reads TGTGCCAGCAGCCACGGCCTACTAGCGGGGGAGTCCTACAATGAGCAGTTCTTC. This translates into CASSHGLLAGESYNEQFF.

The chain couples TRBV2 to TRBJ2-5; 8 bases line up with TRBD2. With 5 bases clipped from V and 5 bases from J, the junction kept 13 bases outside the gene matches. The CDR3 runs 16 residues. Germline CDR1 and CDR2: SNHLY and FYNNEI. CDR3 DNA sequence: TGTGCCAGCAGTAAAACTTGGAGCGGGAGTGGGGAGACCCAGTACTTC. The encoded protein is CASSKTWSGSGETQYF.

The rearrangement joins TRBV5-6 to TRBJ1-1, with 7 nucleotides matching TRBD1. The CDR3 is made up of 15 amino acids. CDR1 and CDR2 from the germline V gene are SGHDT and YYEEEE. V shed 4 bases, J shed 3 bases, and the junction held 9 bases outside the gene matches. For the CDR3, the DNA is TGTGCCAGCAGCATCAAAGCCGGGACAGACACTGAAGCTTTCTTT. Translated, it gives CASSIKAGTDTEAFF. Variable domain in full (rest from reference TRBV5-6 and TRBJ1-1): DAGVTQSPTHLIKTRGQQVTLRCSPKSGHDTVSWYQQALGQGPQFIFQYYEEEERQRGNFPDRFSGHQFPNYSSELNVNALLLGDSALYLCASSIKAGTDTEAFFGQGTRLTVV.

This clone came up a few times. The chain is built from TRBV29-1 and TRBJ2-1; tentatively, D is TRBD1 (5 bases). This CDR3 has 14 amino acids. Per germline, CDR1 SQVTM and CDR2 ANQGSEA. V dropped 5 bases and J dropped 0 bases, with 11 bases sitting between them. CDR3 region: CSVRTPPSYNEQFF. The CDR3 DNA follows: TGCAGCGTTCGGACACCTCCCTCCTACAATGAGCAGTTCTTC.

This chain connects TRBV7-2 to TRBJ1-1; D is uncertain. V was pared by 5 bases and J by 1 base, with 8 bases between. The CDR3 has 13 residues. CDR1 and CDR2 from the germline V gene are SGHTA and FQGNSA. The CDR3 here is CASSPSPNTEAFF. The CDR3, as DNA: TGTGCCAGCAGCCCCAGTCCGAACACTGAAGCTTTCTTT.

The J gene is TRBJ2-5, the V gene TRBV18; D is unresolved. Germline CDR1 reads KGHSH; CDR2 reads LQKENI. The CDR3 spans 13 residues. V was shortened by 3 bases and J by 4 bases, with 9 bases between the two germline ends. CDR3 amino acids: CASSPPLAETQYF. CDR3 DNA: TGTGCCAGCTCACCGCCTTTGGCAGAGACCCAGTACTTC.

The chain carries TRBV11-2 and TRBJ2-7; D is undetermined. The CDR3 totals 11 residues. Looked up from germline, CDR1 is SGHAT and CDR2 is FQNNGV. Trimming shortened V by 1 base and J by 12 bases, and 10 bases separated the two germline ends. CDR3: CASSLGVRLYF. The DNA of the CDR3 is TGTGCCAGCAGCTTAGGCGTCAGGTTGTACTTC.

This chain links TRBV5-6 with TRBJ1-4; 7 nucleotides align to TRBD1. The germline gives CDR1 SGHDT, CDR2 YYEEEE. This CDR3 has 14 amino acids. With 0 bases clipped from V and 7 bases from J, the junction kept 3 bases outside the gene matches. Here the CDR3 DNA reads TGTGCCAGCAGCTTGGGACAGGGAGGTGAAAAACTGTTTTTT. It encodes CASSLGQGGEKLFF.

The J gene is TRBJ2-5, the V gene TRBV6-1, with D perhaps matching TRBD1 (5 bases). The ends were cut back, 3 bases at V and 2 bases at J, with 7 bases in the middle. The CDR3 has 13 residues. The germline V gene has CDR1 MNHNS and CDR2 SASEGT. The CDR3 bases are TGTGCCAGCAGTGAGGACAAGCAAGAGACCCAGTACTTC. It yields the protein CASSEDKQETQYF.